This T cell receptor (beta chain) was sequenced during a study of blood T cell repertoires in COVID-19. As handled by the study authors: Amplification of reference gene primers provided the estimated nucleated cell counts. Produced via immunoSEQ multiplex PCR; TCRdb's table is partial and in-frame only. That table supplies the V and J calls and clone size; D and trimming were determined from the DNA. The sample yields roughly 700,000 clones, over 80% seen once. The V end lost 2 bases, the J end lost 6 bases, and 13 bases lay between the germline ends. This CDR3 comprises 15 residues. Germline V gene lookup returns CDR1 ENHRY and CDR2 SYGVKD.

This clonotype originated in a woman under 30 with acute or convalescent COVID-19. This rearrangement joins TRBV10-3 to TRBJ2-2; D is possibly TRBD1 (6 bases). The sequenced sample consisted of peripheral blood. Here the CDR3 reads CAISEVGATAGELFF. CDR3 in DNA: TGTGCCATCAGTGAGGTGGGGGCCACGGCCGGGGAGCTGTTTTTT.